This T cell receptor (beta chain) originates from a study of cytomegalovirus exposure and HLA in healthy donors. Use of 60 Vbeta and 13 Jbeta primers characterized the PCR. The protocol was immunoSEQ multiplex PCR, while the TCRdb copy is restricted to in-frame clones and leaves out a portion. The sample shows some 200,000 clones, around three quarters of them seen only once. CDR3 length equals 17 residues. CDR1 and CDR2 (germline): LNHDA, SQIVND (reference sequence). Trimming at V came to 7 bases and at J to 7 bases, leaving 12 bases not matched to a gene. Turning to this clone: Its specificity is not known.

Points from the study as a whole: Most TCR beta V segments were productive about 87% or about 30% of the time in an earlier analysis.

The rearrangement joins TRBV19 to TRBJ2-1, with 14 bases fitting TRBD2. The sequencing sample was made of PBMCs. The sequence derives from a young woman in good health and CMV-seronegative. The CDR3 sequence is CASTRTGTSGRGNEQFF. The CDR3 DNA reads TGTGCCAGTACACGCACCGGGACTAGCGGGAGAGGGAATGAGCAGTTCTTC.